These 2 T cell receptor beta chains came from one sample sequenced in a study of early T cells in non-severe SARS-CoV-2 infection. TCRdb re-analysed the 5' RACE reads in MiXCR, keeping a single row per CDR3 protein. The sample includes around 59,000 distinct CDR3 sequences, over 10% of them seen just once. What was sequenced was whole blood. These receptor sequences come from an adult who was a healthcare worker with PCR-confirmed SARS-CoV-2 infection or an uninfected control (not recorded which).

Points on this clonotype: The germline gene is not matched at one end of the junction; a read error may be the cause. The chain couples TRBV24-1 to TRBJ2-1; 8 bases fit TRBD2. The V gene's germline CDR1 is KGHDR and CDR2 SFDVKD. The CDR3 is made up of 15 amino acids. CDR3 region: CATSEPLADHNEQFF. DNA of the CDR3: TGTGCAACCAGTGAGCCACTAGCGGACCACAATGAGCAGTTCTTC.

This clonotype showed up many times. The chain carries TRBV27 and TRBJ2-3, with TRBD1 matching over 7 bases. This CDR3 comprises 14 residues. J gave up 6 bases and V 3 bases, and 6 bases lay outside the gene matches. Germline-derived CDR1 and CDR2 are MNHEY and SMNVEV (reference sequence). The chain's CDR3 is CASSFLRGSDTQYF. The DNA for the CDR3 is TGTGCCAGCAGTTTTCTCAGGGGGTCGGATACGCAGTATTTT.